Below, 3 T cell receptor beta chains from the same sample are listed, as sequenced in a study of blood T cell repertoires in COVID-19. Profiled with immunoSEQ multiplex PCR; TCRdb holds only in-frame clones, not every one. The sample has about 170,000 clones; roughly 80% are singletons. The sequenced material came from peripheral blood. The origin of the receptors is a woman at least 80 years old with acute or convalescent COVID-19.

V and J are TRBV9 and TRBJ2-3; D call uncertain. CDR3 length: 12 amino acids. Germline V lookup: CDR1 SGDLS, CDR2 YYNGEE. Trimming stripped 2 bases from V and 2 bases from J, with 3 bases between. This chain's CDR3 is CASSVITDTQYF. In nucleotides, the CDR3 is TGTGCCAGCAGCGTCATCACAGATACGCAGTATTTT.

J is TRBJ1-1 and V is TRBV7-9; no reliable D call. Per germline, CDR1 SEHNR and CDR2 FQNEAQ (reference sequence). The V end was cut by 2 bases, the J end by 1 base, with 8 bases between. There are 14 residues in the CDR3. CDR3 sequence: CASSLPGKNTEAFF. CDR3 sequence (DNA): TGTGCCAGCAGCTTACCGGGGAAGAACACTGAAGCTTTCTTT.

V and J are TRBV19 and TRBJ1-5; D call uncertain. Germline V gives CDR1 LNHDA, CDR2 SQIVND (reference sequence). V lost 0 bases, J lost 12 bases, and 6 bases lay in between. The CDR3 sequence is 11 residues long. In DNA form, the CDR3 reads TGTGCCAGTAGTATAGACCAGATCCAGCATTTT. It translates to CASSIDQIQHF.